A single sample is the source of the 5 T cell receptor beta chains below, sequenced in a study of blood T cell repertoires in COVID-19. TCRdb's copy holds only in-frame clones and misses some; the assay was immunoSEQ multiplex PCR. Among 65,000 to 75,000 clones listed, around 90% were seen once. Specimen: peripheral blood. The receptors originated from a man aged 50 to 59 with acute or convalescent COVID-19.

This clone has only one observation. The V call is TRBV7-9, the J call TRBJ2-1; 11 positions agree with TRBD1. The CDR3 is 15 residues long. V gave up 2 bases and J gave up 7 bases; unmatched junction bases: 4. CDR1 is SEHNR, CDR2 FQNEAQ, per germline (reference sequence). The CDR3 loop reads CASSLPGTGGNEQFF. In nucleotides, the CDR3 is TGTGCCAGCAGCTTACCCGGGACAGGGGGTAATGAGCAGTTCTTC.

The rearrangement links TRBV28 to TRBJ2-5, with D perhaps TRBD1 (6 bases). The CDR3 length is 13 residues. V lost 4 bases to trimming and J lost 6 bases, with 12 bases between them. CDR1 is MDHEN and CDR2 is SYDVKM in the germline V gene. The CDR3 coding sequence is TGTGCCAGCAGTTGGACTCAGGGGAAGACCCAGTACTTC. Translated: CASSWTQGKTQYF. The whole variable domain, filled in from reference TRBV28 and TRBJ2-5, reads DVKVTQSSRYLVKRTGEKVFLECVQDMDHENMFWYRQDPGLGLRLIYFSYDVKMKEKGDIPEGYSVSREKKERFSLILESASTNQTSMYLCASSWTQGKTQYFGPGTRLLVL.

The V call is TRBV4-1, the J call TRBJ2-1, with TRBD1 as a possible D gene (6 bases). This CDR3 region has 16 residues. The V end was cut by 2 bases, the J end by 1 base, with 12 bases between. Germline CDR1 and CDR2: MGHRA and YSYEKL. CDR3 sequence reads: CASSQYRDISYNEQFF. CDR3 sequence (DNA): TGCGCCAGCAGCCAATACCGGGACATTTCCTACAATGAGCAGTTCTTC.

The rearrangement links TRBV10-3 to TRBJ2-1; D is possibly TRBD1 (5 bases). V was trimmed by 2 bases and J by 0 bases, leaving 8 bases between them. The CDR3 has 15 amino acids. Germline V gives CDR1 ENHRY, CDR2 SYGVKD. The DNA for the CDR3 is TGTGCCATCAGTGAGACAGGCGACTCCTACAATGAGCAGTTCTTC. This gives the protein CAISETGDSYNEQFF.

This sequence joins TRBV5-4 and TRBJ2-4, with 7 bases fitting TRBD2. The CDR3 is 17 residues long. Germline loops: CDR1 SGHNT, CDR2 YYREEE (reference sequence). Losses at the gene ends were 4 bases for V and 2 bases for J; bases not matched to a gene: 12. The CDR3 DNA reads TGTGCCAGCAGCCCAACAACAAGGGGAGGGACCAAAAACATTCAGTACTTC. This encodes CASSPTTRGGTKNIQYF.